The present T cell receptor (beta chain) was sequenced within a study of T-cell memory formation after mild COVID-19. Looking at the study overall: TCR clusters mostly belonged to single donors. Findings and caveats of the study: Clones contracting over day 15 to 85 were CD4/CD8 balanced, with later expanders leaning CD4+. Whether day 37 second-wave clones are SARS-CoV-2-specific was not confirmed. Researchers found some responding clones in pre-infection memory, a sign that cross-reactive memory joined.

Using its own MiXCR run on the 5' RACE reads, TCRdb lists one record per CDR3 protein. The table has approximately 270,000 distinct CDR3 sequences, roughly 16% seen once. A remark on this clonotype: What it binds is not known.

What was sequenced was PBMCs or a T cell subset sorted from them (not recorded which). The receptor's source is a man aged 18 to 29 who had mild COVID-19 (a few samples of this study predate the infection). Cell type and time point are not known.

CDR3 region: CASSPGTGGEQYF. The CDR3 DNA sequence: TGCGCCAGCAGCCCCGGGACAGGGGGCGAGCAGTACTTC. The chain combines TRBV4-1 with TRBJ2-7; 11 bases are a match to TRBD1. CDR1 MGHRA and CDR2 YSYEKL come from the germline V gene. The junction had 2 bases not matched to a gene; V was cut back by 4 bases and J by 6 bases. The CDR3 runs to 13 residues.